The 5 T cell receptor beta chains given below trace back to one sample, sequenced in a study of cytomegalovirus exposure and HLA in healthy donors. The PCR had 60 Vbeta and 13 Jbeta primers. Clones were read by immunoSEQ multiplex PCR, and TCRdb kept only the in-frame ones, dropping some. The table shows about 160,000 clones, with approximately 79% occurring only once. Sequences were obtained from PBMCs. These receptors were collected from a man between 35 and 55 years old in good health and CMV-seronegative.

This chain joins TRBV6-7 and TRBJ1-1, with a tentative D call TRBD1 (5 bases). TRBV6-7 counts as an open reading frame of uncertain function. Trimming stripped 5 bases from V and 3 bases from J, with 13 bases between. This CDR3 contains 14 residues. The CDR3 DNA sequence: TGTGCCAGCAGTCTCAGGGTAGGGGACACTGAAGCTTTCTTT. Translated: CASSLRVGDTEAFF.

The J gene is TRBJ1-1, the V gene TRBV7-9; D unclear. Trimming took 4 bases from V and 4 from J, leaving 7 bases between them. This CDR3 is built from 12 residues. Germline values: CDR1 SEHNR, CDR2 FQNEAQ (reference sequence). DNA of the CDR3: TGTGCCAGCAGCTCACTAAGCACTGAAGCTTTCTTT. Translated: CASSSLSTEAFF.

The chain's CDR3 is CASSDTGASRNTIYF. CDR3 DNA: TGTGCCAGCAGCGATACAGGGGCCTCGAGAAACACCATATATTTT. V is TRBV5-5 and J is TRBJ1-3, with 7 bases aligning to TRBD1. The ends lost 4 bases at V and 5 bases at J; junction bases unmatched: 9. Looked up from germline, CDR1 is SGHKS and CDR2 is YYEKEE (reference sequence). This CDR3 has 15 residues.

The genes are TRBV27 and TRBJ2-7, with unresolved D. V lost 4 bases to trimming and J lost 3 bases, with 10 bases between them. Per germline, CDR1 MNHEY and CDR2 SMNVEV (reference sequence). CDR3 length: 13 residues. The CDR3 DNA follows: TGTGCCAGCAGTTCTCCTTATCTCTACGAGCAGTACTTC. The encoded protein is CASSSPYLYEQYF.

The genes are TRBV7-3 and TRBJ2-5; the D is unclear. Germline V gene sequence: CDR1 SGHTA, CDR2 FQGTGA. Trimming removed 6 bases from V and 1 base from J, with 12 bases in between. The CDR3 has 14 amino acids. The CDR3 DNA reads TGTGCCAGCAGGCCCCCGAACAGCCAAGAGACCCAGTACTTC. Translation: CASRPPNSQETQYF.